Presented here are 21 T cell receptor beta chains from one specimen sequenced in a study of tumor-infiltrating lymphocytes in oesophageal squamous cell carcinoma. TCRdb ran MiXCR on the PCR reads and lists one entry per CDR3 protein. Of under 20,000 distinct CDR3 sequences listed, nearly 45% are singletons. Sequenced sample: esophageal tumor tissue. The receptors derive from a male donor with esophageal squamous cell carcinoma.

This clonotype was seen repeatedly, ten times or more. The J gene is TRBJ2-7, the V gene TRBV11-3; no reliable D call. The V gene lost 8 bases and the J gene lost 3 bases, with 11 bases spanning the gap. Germline values: CDR1 SGHNT, CDR2 YENEEA. The CDR3 has 12 residues. Here the CDR3 DNA reads TGTGCCAGCCACTCCCGAGACTACGAGCAGTACTTC. Its translation: CASHSRDYEQYF.

In its sample, this clonotype was seen many times. The chain recombines TRBV5-6 with TRBJ1-2; D may be TRBD1 (6 bases). This CDR3 spans 14 amino acids. Germline V CDR1 and CDR2: SGHDT, YYEEEE. The ends were cut back, 2 bases at V and 5 bases at J, with 13 bases in the middle. The CDR3: CASSLRRGRYGYTF. The CDR3 DNA sequence: TGTGCCAGCAGCTTACGCAGGGGAAGATATGGCTACACCTTC.

The chain carries TRBV12-3 or TRBV12-4 and TRBJ2-6, with D tentatively TRBD1 (6 bases). This CDR3 spans 16 amino acids. V dropped 4 bases and J dropped 0 bases, with 10 bases sitting between them. The CDR3 region is CASSWGQISGANVLTF. In DNA form, the CDR3 reads TGTGCCAGCAGTTGGGGGCAAATCTCTGGGGCCAACGTCCTGACTTTC.

The genes are TRBV28 and TRBJ2-4, with 15 bases that match TRBD2. Germline values: CDR1 MDHEN, CDR2 SYDVKM. With V trimmed by 10 bases and J by 13 bases, 11 bases remained unmatched. This CDR3 comprises 14 residues. CDR3 sequence (DNA): TGTGCCACCGGGGGGACTAGCGGGAGGTGGGAGCAGTACTTC. Translation gives CATGGTSGRWEQYF.

This clonotype was counted at least ten times. The chain uses TRBV12-3 or TRBV12-4 and TRBJ1-2; D might be TRBD1 (5 bases). The V and J ends lost 3 bases and 3 bases respectively, with 14 bases between them. The CDR3 contains 15 residues. CDR3 sequence: CASSLKGRGDYGYTF. Here the CDR3 DNA reads TGTGCCAGCAGTTTGAAGGGACGGGGCGACTATGGCTACACCTTC.

V gene TRBV24-1 combines with J gene TRBJ2-3; unclear D gene. This CDR3 is built from 11 residues. The V end lost 5 bases, the J end lost 10 bases, and 9 bases lay between the germline ends. Germline V gene lookup returns CDR1 KGHDR and CDR2 SFDVKD. The CDR3 coding sequence is TGTGCCACCAGTGGGGGATTTTCGCAGTATTTT. This codes for CATSGGFSQYF.

The sample holds a few counts of this clonotype. This may stem from a read error, because a much larger clone lies one nucleotide away. The V gene is TRBV27, the J gene TRBJ2-1; D remains ambiguous. CDR3 length equals 13 residues. Trimming shortened V by 10 bases and J by 10 bases, and 20 bases separated the two germline ends. Per germline, CDR1 MNHEY and CDR2 SMNVEV (reference sequence). The CDR3 is CATSLTQMYEQFF. In nucleotides, the CDR3 is TGTGCCACCTCATTGACACAAATGTACGAGCAGTTCTTC.

This clonotype was detected ten times or more. The chain links TRBV6-1 to TRBJ1-1; 8 bases align to TRBD1. The CDR3 has 13 residues. V was pared by 8 bases and J by 6 bases, with 8 bases of the junction left unmatched. The germline V gene has CDR1 MNHNS and CDR2 SASEGT. The CDR3 loop is CASLGQAGAEAFF. CDR3 DNA sequence: TGTGCCAGCCTGGGACAGGCTGGCGCTGAAGCTTTCTTT.

This clonotype was recorded many times. The rearrangement links TRBV11-2 to TRBJ2-1, with a weak D call TRBD1 (7 bases). Trimming cost V 7 bases and J 10 bases, with 23 bases left between them. Looked up from germline, CDR1 is SGHAT and CDR2 is FQNNGV. CDR3 length equals 15 residues. CDR3: CASNPQRAGGKEQFF. As DNA, the CDR3 is TGTGCCAGCAACCCTCAGCGGGCAGGGGGTAAAGAGCAGTTCTTC.

This clonotype has ten or more counts. The rearrangement uses TRBV6-1 and TRBJ2-1, with D perhaps TRBD2 (6 bases). CDR1 MNHNS and CDR2 SASEGT come from the germline V gene. Trimming removed 8 bases from V and 5 bases from J, with 19 bases in between. The length of the CDR3 is 15 residues. CDR3 DNA sequence: TGTGCCAGCCGTTCTCCCGGACTAACGAACAATGAGCAGTTCTTC. Its translation: CASRSPGLTNNEQFF.

The rearrangement links TRBV11-2 to TRBJ2-2; 10 bases are a match to TRBD2. V was clipped by 5 bases and J by 4 bases; unmatched bases: 10. Germline V CDR1 and CDR2: SGHAT, FQNNGV. The CDR3 spans 17 residues. The CDR3 loop reads CASSPRGAGGITGELFF. In nucleotides, the CDR3 is TGTGCCAGCAGCCCTCGGGGAGCGGGAGGGATCACCGGGGAGCTGTTTTTT.

The V call is TRBV7-8, the J call TRBJ2-7; 7 bases fit TRBD1. Near its end, the DNA agrees better with TRBJ2-5, so the J call may be wrong. Germline lookup yields CDR1 SGHVS and CDR2 FQNEAQ. This CDR3 spans 14 amino acids. The CDR3, as DNA: TGTGCCAGCAGGGGGTACAGGGGTTTAGAGACCCAGTACTTC. Translation: CASRGYRGLETQYF.

By share, this clonotype ranks as medium-sized. The CDR3 loop is CASSLTGAGAGYEQFF. In DNA, the CDR3 is TGTGCCAGCAGCTTAACCGGCGCGGGAGCGGGCTATGAGCAGTTCTTC. The chain employs TRBV7-2 and TRBJ2-1; TRBD2 aligns across 7 bases. Trimming took 2 bases from V and 8 from J; bases not matched to a gene: 12. Germline assignment: CDR1 SGHTA and CDR2 FQGNSA. CDR3 size: 16 residues.

This clonotype has ten or more counts. This chain uses TRBV19 with TRBJ2-7, with TRBD2 identical over 10 bases. After removal of 3 bases from V and 7 bases from J, the junction contained 9 bases not matched to a gene. The CDR3 has 15 residues. Looked up from germline, CDR1 is LNHDA and CDR2 is SQIVND (reference sequence). This CDR3 is CASSIKAGGPQEQYF. The CDR3 region has the DNA TGTGCCAGTAGTATCAAAGCGGGAGGGCCGCAAGAGCAGTACTTC.

This rearrangement joins TRBV6-1 to TRBJ2-1; 8 bases map to TRBD1. Judging by the DNA end, TRBJ1-1 fits better; the J call may be wrong. In germline, CDR1 is MNHNS, CDR2 SASEGT. The CDR3 spans 12 residues. The CDR3 here is CASRTTGGEAFF. In DNA, the CDR3 is TGTGCCAGCAGAACTACAGGGGGTGAAGCTTTCTTT.

V is TRBV7-4 and J is TRBJ2-5, with 7 bases lining up with TRBD1. Germline V CDR1 and CDR2: SGHVT, SQSDAQ. This CDR3 has 14 amino acids. The ends lost 5 bases at V and 5 bases at J; junction bases unmatched: 8. Here the CDR3 DNA reads TGTGCCAGCAGCATCGGGACAGCCACCGAGACCCAGTACTTC. As protein: CASSIGTATETQYF.

The V gene is TRBV12-5, the J gene TRBJ2-1, with 10 bases fitting TRBD1. Near its end, the DNA agrees better with TRBJ2-5, so the J call may be wrong. Germline V lookup: CDR1 LGHNT, CDR2 FRNRAP. The CDR3 sequence is 15 residues long. CDR3 in amino acids: CASGLGTGEGETQYF. In DNA, the CDR3 is TGTGCTAGTGGTTTAGGGACAGGGGAAGGCGAGACCCAGTACTTC.

This clonotype was seen a handful of times. It may be a read error: a sequence one base away is much more abundant. V and J are TRBV6-1 and TRBJ2-3; 11 bases map to TRBD2. The DNA end lines up better with TRBJ2-7; the J call may be wrong. This CDR3 spans 17 amino acids. Germline V CDR1 and CDR2: MNHNS, SASEGT. CDR3 in DNA: TGTGCCAGCAGCCGACATGCCGGGACTAGCGGATACAATGAGCAGTACTTC. Amino acids: CASSRHAGTSGYNEQYF.

The chain carries TRBV15 and TRBJ2-7, with TRBD2 as a possible D gene (6 bases). The J call is doubtful: the DNA matches TRBJ2-5 better. Germline CDR1 reads LNHNV; CDR2 reads YYDKDF (reference sequence). The CDR3 is 15 residues long. The CDR3 nucleotides read TGTGCCACCAGCAGGCCCGGGGCTGGGGGGGAGACCCAGTACTTC. The encoded protein is CATSRPGAGGETQYF.

V usage is TRBV12-3 or TRBV12-4 and J usage is TRBJ2-7, with no clear D. The J call may be wrong; the DNA end is better matched by TRBJ2-5. The CDR3 runs to 13 residues. The CDR3 DNA reads TGTGCCAGCAGTTTAGAGTGGGGAGAGACCCAGTACTTC. Amino acid sequence: CASSLEWGETQYF.

On this clonotype: The DNA is omitted, as the CDR3 cannot be located on it reliably, and the CDR3 follows TCRdb's listing. This chain links TRBV7-5 with TRBJ2-1; the D call of TRBD2 is as the table states it, not checked on the DNA. TRBV7-5 is marked as a pseudogene. Ends included, the CDR3 has 20 residues. This chain's CDR3 is CISVPAEKTSGRARGPEQYF.